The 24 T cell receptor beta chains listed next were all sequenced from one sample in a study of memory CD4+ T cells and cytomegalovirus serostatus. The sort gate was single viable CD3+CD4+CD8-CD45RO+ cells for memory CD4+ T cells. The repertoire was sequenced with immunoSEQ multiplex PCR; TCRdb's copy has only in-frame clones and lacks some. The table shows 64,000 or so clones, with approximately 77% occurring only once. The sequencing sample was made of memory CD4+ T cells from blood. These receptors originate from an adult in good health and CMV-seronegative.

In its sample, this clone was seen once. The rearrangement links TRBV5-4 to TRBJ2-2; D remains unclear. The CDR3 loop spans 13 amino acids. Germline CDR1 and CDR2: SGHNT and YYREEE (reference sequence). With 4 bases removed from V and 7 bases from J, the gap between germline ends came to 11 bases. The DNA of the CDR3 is TGTGCCAGCAGCCCCTCCGGCGTCGGGGAGCTGTTTTTT. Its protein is CASSPSGVGELFF.

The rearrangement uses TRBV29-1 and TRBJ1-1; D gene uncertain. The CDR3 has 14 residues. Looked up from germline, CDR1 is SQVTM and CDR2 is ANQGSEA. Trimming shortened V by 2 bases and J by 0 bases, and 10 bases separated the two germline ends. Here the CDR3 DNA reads TGCAGCGTTGAAAAACAGAACATGAACACTGAAGCTTTCTTT. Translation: CSVEKQNMNTEAFF.

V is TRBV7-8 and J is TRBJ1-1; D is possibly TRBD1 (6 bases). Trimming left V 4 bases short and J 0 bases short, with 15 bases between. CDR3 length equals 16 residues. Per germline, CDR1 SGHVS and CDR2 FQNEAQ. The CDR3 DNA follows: TGTGCCAGCAGCTCCCGGGACACCTTAATGAACACTGAAGCTTTCTTT. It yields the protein CASSSRDTLMNTEAFF.

CDR3 bases: TGTGCCAGCAGCTCACACAACAGGATCGGCTCTATTTACGAGCAGTACTTC. It specifies CASSSHNRIGSIYEQYF. The chain is built from TRBV11-3 and TRBJ2-7, with D possibly TRBD1 on 5 matching bases. This CDR3 comprises 17 residues. The germline V gene has CDR1 SGHNT and CDR2 YENEEA. V was pared by 4 bases and J by 4 bases, with 23 bases between. Full variable domain (rest looked up from reference TRBV11-3 and TRBJ2-7): EAGVVQSPRYKIIEKKQPVAFWCNPISGHNTLYWYLQNLGQGPELLIRYENEEAVDDSQLPKDRFSAERLKGVDSTLKIQPAELGDSAVYLCASSSHNRIGSIYEQYFGPGTRLTVT.

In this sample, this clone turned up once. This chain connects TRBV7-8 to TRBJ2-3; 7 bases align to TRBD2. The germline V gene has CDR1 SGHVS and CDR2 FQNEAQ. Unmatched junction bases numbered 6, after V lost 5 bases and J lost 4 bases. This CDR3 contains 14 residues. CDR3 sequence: CASSTNRGADTQYF. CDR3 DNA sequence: TGTGCCAGCAGCACAAACCGGGGGGCAGATACGCAGTATTTT.

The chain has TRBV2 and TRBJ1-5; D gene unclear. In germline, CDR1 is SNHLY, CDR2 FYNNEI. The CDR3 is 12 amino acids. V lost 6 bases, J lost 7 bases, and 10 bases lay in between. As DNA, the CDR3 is TGTGCCAGCAGGGCGAGTGGCCAGCCCCAGCATTTT. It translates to CASRASGQPQHF.

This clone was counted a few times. CDR3 in DNA: TGTGCCAGCAGCCAGACAACGAACACTGAAGCTTTCTTT. Amino acid sequence: CASSQTTNTEAFF. The chain links TRBV7-9 to TRBJ1-1; no clear D gene. The CDR3 totals 13 residues. Germline V gives CDR1 SEHNR, CDR2 FQNEAQ (reference sequence). V was trimmed by 5 bases and J by 1 base, leaving 8 bases between them.

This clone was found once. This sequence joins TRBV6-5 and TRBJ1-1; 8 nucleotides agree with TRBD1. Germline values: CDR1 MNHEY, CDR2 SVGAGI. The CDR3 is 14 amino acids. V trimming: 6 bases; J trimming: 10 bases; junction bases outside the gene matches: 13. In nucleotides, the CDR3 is TGTGCCAGCAGCCTGGACAGGGACTCCCCGATAGCTTTCTTT. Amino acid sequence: CASSLDRDSPIAFF.

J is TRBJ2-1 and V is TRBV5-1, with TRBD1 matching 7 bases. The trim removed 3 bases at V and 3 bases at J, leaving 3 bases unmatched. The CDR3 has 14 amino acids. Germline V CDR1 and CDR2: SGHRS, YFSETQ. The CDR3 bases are TGCGCCAGCAGCTCGGGACAGCTCTACAATGAGCAGTTCTTC. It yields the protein CASSSGQLYNEQFF.

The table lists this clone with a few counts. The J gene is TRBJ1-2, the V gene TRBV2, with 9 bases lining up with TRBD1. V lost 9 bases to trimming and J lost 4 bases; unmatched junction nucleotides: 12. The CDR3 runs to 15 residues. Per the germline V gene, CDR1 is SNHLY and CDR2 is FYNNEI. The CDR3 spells CASTGQGTGIYGYTF. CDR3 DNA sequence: TGTGCCAGTACCGGACAGGGGACCGGGATCTATGGCTACACCTTC.

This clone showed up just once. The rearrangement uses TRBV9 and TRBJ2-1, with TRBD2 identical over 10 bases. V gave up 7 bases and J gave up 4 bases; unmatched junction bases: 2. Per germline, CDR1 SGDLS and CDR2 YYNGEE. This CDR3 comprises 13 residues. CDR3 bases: TGTGCCAGCGGGACTAGCGCTTACAATGAGCAGTTCTTC. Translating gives CASGTSAYNEQFF.

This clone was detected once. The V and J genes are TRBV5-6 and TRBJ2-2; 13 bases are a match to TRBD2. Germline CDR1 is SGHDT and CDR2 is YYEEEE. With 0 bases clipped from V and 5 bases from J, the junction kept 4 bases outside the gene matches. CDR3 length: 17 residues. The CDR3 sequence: CASSLGLAGGRTGELFF. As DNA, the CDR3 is TGTGCCAGCAGCTTGGGACTAGCGGGGGGTCGGACCGGGGAGCTGTTTTTT.

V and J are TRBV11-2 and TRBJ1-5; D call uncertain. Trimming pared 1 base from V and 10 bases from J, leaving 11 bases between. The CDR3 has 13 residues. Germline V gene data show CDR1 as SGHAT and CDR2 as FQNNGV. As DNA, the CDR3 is TGTGCCAGCAGCTTAGGCAAACAGTTTCCCCAGCATTTT. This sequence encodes CASSLGKQFPQHF. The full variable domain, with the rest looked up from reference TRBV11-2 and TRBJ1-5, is EAGVAQSPRYKIIEKRQSVAFWCNPISGHATLYWYQQILGQGPKLLIQFQNNGVVDDSQLPKDRFSAERLKGVDSTLKIQPAKLEDSAVYLCASSLGKQFPQHFGDGTRLSIL.

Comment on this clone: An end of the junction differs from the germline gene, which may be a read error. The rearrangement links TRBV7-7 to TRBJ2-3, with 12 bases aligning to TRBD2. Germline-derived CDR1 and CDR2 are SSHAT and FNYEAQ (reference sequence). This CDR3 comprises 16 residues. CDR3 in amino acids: CASSQGGLAGLDTQYF. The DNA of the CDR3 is TGTGCTAGCAGCCAAGGGGGACTAGCGGGCTTAGATACGCAGTATTTT. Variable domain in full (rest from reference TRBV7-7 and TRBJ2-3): GAGVSQSPRYKVTKRGQDVTLRCDPISSHATLYWYQQALGQGPEFLTYFNYEAQPDKSGLPSDRFSAERPEGSISTLTIQRTEQRDSAMYRCASSQGGLAGLDTQYFGPGTRLTVL.

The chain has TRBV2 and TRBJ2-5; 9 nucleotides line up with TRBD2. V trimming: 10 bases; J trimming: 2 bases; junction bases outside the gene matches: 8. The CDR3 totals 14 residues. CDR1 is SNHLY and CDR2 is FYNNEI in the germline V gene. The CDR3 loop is CATGLATTQETQYF. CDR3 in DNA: TGTGCCACAGGACTAGCGACCACTCAAGAGACCCAGTACTTC.

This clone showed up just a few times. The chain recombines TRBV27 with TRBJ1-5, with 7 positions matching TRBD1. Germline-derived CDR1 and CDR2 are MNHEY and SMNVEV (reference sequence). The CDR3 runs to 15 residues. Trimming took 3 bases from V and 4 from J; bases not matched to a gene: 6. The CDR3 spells CASSFGQGGNQPQHF. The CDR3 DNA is TGTGCCAGCAGTTTCGGTCAGGGGGGAAATCAGCCCCAGCATTTT.

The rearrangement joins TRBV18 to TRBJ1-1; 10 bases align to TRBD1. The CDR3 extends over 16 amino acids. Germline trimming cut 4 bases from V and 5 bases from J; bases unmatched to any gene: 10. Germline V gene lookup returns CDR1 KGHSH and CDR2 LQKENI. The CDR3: CASSRRQGAQSTEAFF. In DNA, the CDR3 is TGTGCCAGCTCACGAAGACAGGGGGCTCAATCAACTGAAGCTTTCTTT.

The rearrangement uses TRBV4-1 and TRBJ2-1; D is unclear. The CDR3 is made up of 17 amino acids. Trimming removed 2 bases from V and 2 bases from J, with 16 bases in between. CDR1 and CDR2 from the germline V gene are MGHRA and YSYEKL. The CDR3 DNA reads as TGCGCCAGCAGCCAACCCCCCCGACCCACCCCCTACAATGAGCAGTTCTTC. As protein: CASSQPPRPTPYNEQFF.

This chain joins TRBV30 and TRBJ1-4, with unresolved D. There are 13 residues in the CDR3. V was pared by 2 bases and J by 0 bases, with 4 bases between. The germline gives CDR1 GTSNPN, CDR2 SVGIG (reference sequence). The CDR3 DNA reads TGTGCCTGGAGTTTGGCAACTAATGAAAAACTGTTTTTT. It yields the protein CAWSLATNEKLFF.

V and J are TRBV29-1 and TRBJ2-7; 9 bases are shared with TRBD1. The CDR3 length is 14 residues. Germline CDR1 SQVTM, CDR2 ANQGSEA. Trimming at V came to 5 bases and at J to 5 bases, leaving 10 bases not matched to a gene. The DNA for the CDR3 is TGCAGCGTTAAGCCGGGACAGGGTTTCGACGAGCAGTACTTC. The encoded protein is CSVKPGQGFDEQYF.

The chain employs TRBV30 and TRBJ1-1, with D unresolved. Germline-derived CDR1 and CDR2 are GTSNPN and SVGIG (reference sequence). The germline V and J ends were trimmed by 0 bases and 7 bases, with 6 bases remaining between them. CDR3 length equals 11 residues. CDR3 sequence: CAWSVGGEAFF. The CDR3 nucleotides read TGTGCCTGGAGTGTAGGAGGTGAAGCTTTCTTT.

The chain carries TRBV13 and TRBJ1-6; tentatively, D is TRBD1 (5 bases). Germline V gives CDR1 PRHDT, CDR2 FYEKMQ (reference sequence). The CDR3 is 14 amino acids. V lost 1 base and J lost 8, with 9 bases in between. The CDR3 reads CASSLVGVDSPLHF. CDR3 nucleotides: TGTGCCAGCAGCTTAGTAGGGGTGGATTCACCCCTCCACTTT.

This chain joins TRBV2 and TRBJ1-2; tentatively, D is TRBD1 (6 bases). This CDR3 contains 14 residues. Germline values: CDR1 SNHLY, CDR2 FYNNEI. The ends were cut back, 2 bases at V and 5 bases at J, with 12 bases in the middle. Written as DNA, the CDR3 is TGTGCCAGCAGTGAACGGGGGCTTAGATATGGCTACACCTTC. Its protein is CASSERGLRYGYTF.

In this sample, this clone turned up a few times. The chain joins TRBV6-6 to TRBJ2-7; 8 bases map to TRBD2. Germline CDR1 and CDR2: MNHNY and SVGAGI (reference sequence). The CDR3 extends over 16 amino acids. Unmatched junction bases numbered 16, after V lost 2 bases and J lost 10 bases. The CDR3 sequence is CASSYAPGQMGLGQYF. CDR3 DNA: TGTGCCAGCAGTTACGCCCCGGGACAAATGGGACTAGGTCAGTACTTC.